These T cell receptor beta chains were read from a single sample in a study of cytotoxic CD8 clonotypes in ibrutinib-treated CLL. The protocol was immunoSEQ multiplex PCR, while the TCRdb copy is restricted to in-frame clones and leaves out a portion. The data show more than 140,000 clones, with approximately 75% seen just once and under 35% held by the top ten. The specimen comprised PBMCs, sampled after 12 months of ibrutinib treatment. These receptors came from a human donor with chronic lymphocytic leukemia. CDR3s include the opening cysteine and the closing phenylalanine or tryptophan. A D gene is named only where the DNA matches it firmly. Size tells how often a clone was seen (once, few, many) or the class of an expanded clone, and some rows leave it out.

.	few	TRBV4-3	TRBJ1-2	CASTGGGAGYTF	TGCGCCAGCACTGGAGGAGGGGCGGGCTACACCTTC
.	few	TRBV30	TRBJ2-5	CAWAGQAQGTQYF	TGTGCCTGGGCCGGACAAGCCCAAGGGACCCAGTACTTC
TRBD1	.	TRBV5-1	TRBJ1-2	CASSVRDSSGYTF	TGCGCCAGCAGCGTCCGGGACAGTAGTGGCTACACCTTC
.	.	TRBV18	TRBJ1-1	CASSPGFTEAFF	TGTGCCAGCTCACCAGGGTTCACTGAAGCTTTCTTT
.	.	TRBV20-1	TRBJ1-1	CSLRTYTEAFF	TGCAGTCTCCGGACTTACACTGAAGCTTTCTTT
.	few	TRBV6-1	TRBJ1-1	CASSVSRGTEAFF	TGTGCCAGCAGTGTATCCAGGGGCACTGAAGCTTTCTTT
TRBD1	.	TRBV9	TRBJ2-7	CASSAQGTVYEQYF	TGTGCCAGCAGCGCTCAGGGGACAGTCTACGAGCAGTACTTC
TRBD2	.	TRBV6-5	TRBJ2-5	CASSYQAGGQETQYF	TGTGCCAGCAGTTACCAAGCGGGGGGGCAAGAGACCCAGTACTTC
TRBD2	.	TRBV2	TRBJ2-7	CASSESAGAYEQYF	TGTGCCAGCAGCGAATCAGCGGGGGCCTACGAGCAGTACTTC
.	.	TRBV6-5	TRBJ2-5	CASSRQVDVRQYF	TGTGCCAGCAGTCGACAGGTGGACGTACGGCAGTACTTC
.	.	TRBV11-2	TRBJ1-6	CASIRQAGLTYNSPLHF	TGTGCCAGCATCCGCCAGGCAGGGTTGACCTATAATTCACCCCTCCACTTT
.	.	TRBV6-5	TRBJ1-1	CASSRFLGTEAFF	TGTGCCAGCAGTCGCTTCCTGGGCACTGAAGCTTTCTTT
.	.	TRBV5-8	TRBJ2-1	CASSLVGGQFF	TGTGCCAGCAGCTTGGTGGGTGGGCAGTTCTTC
TRBD1	.	TRBV5-1	TRBJ2-2	CASSLQGAGGELFF	TGCGCCAGCAGCTTACAGGGGGCAGGCGGGGAGCTGTTTTTT
.	.	TRBV10-3	TRBJ1-1	CAISQQGNTEAFF	TGTGCCATCAGTCAGCAGGGGAACACTGAAGCTTTCTTT
.	.	TRBV11-3	TRBJ1-2	CASSLDGGISYGYTF	TGTGCCAGCAGCTTAGACGGGGGGATTAGTTATGGCTACACCTTC
TRBD1	.	TRBV6-5	TRBJ1-1	CASAFFQGVNSEAFF	TGTGCCAGCGCTTTCTTTCAGGGGGTAAACTCTGAAGCTTTCTTT
.	.	TRBV5-1	TRBJ2-1	CASSLQDSNEQFF	TGCGCCAGCAGCTTGCAGGACTCAAATGAGCAGTTCTTC
TRBD1	.	TRBV14	TRBJ2-7	CASNPGTATYEQYF	TGTGCCAGCAACCCCGGGACAGCCACCTACGAGCAGTACTTC
.	.	TRBV14	TRBJ1-2	CASSAGVYGYTF	TGTGCCAGCAGCGCGGGGGTGTATGGCTACACCTTC
.	.	TRBV6-5	TRBJ2-3	CASRSSADTQYF	TGTGCCAGCAGGTCTAGCGCAGATACGCAGTATTTT
.	.	TRBV7-9	TRBJ1-5	CASSLGGDSNQPQHF	TGTGCCAGCAGCTTAGGAGGGGATAGCAATCAGCCCCAGCATTTT
TRBD1	.	TRBV18	TRBJ2-7	CASSPPGQGAYEQYF	TGTGCCAGCTCACCACCGGGACAGGGGGCTTACGAGCAGTACTTC
.	.	TRBV5-1	TRBJ2-3	CASQSDPSDTQYF	TGCGCCAGTCAGAGCGACCCAAGCGATACGCAGTATTTT
.	many	TRBV5-1	TRBJ1-1	CASSLVGTEAFF	TGCGCCAGCAGCTTGGTGGGAACTGAAGCTTTCTTT
.	.	TRBV29-1	TRBJ2-2	CSGLPPLGAGELFF	TGCAGCGGCCTACCCCCGCTAGGGGCCGGGGAGCTGTTTTTT
TRBD2	.	TRBV7-2	TRBJ2-1	CASSLRLREGRWPYNEQFF	TGTGCCAGCAGCTTACGGCTGCGGGAGGGCCGGTGGCCCTACAATGAGCAGTTCTTC
TRBD1	.	TRBV7-2	TRBJ1-2	CASSLVRPQGQGDYGYTF	TGTGCCAGCAGCTTGGTGCGGCCCCAAGGACAGGGGGACTATGGCTACACCTTC
.	once	TRBV9	TRBJ1-2	CASSGSIYSLYGYTF	TGTGCCAGCAGCGGGTCCATCTACAGCCTCTATGGCTACACCTTC
TRBD2	few	TRBV7-8	TRBJ2-7	CASSLAAGVYYEQYF	TGTGCCAGCAGCTTAGCTGCGGGGGTTTACTACGAGCAGTACTTC
.	.	TRBV19	TRBJ2-7	CASSLSTEAYEQYF	TGTGCCAGTAGTCTCTCGACGGAAGCCTACGAGCAGTACTTC
.	.	TRBV19	TRBJ2-7	CASGESYEQYF	TGTGCCAGTGGGGAAAGTTACGAGCAGTACTTC
.	once	TRBV6-1	TRBJ2-5	CASSEESGLIQTQYF	TGTGCCAGCAGTGAAGAATCAGGGTTGATTCAGACCCAGTACTTC
.	.	TRBV21-1	TRBJ2-1	CASSKAGGGEPSGRYHEQFF	TGTGCCAGCAGCAAAGCAGGTGGGGGGGAACCCAGCGGGAGGTACCATGAGCAGTTCTTC
.	.	TRBV7-8	TRBJ2-5	CASSTRIPYQETQYF	TGTGCCAGCAGTACGCGCATACCGTACCAAGAGACCCAGTACTTC
.	.	TRBV27	TRBJ1-5	CASRRGNQPQHF	TGTGCCAGCCGGCGCGGCAATCAGCCCCAGCATTTT
.	.	TRBV5-6	TRBJ1-5	CASSIWRRGPYQPQHF	TGTGCCAGCAGTATATGGCGTCGGGGCCCATATCAGCCCCAGCATTTT
.	.	TRBV21-1	TRBJ1-2	CASSNDPGQGGNGYTF	TGTGCCAGCAGCAATGACCCCGGACAGGGTGGTAATGGCTACACCTTC
TRBD2	.	TRBV15	TRBJ2-5	CATSRQGLATSPETQYF	TGTGCCACCAGCAGACAGGGACTAGCGACGAGTCCGGAGACCCAGTACTTC
.	.	TRBV27	TRBJ2-7	CASSLSGPLQQYF	TGTGCCAGCAGTTTATCGGGCCCTCTTCAGCAGTACTTC
.	.	TRBV28	TRBJ2-1	CASTLGGRYNEQFF	TGTGCCAGCACCCTTGGAGGGAGGTACAATGAGCAGTTCTTC
TRBD1	.	TRBV7-9	TRBJ1-4	CASSLGDRDNEKLFF	TGTGCCAGCAGCTTGGGGGACAGGGATAATGAAAAACTGTTTTTT
.	.	TRBV7-2	TRBJ2-2	CASRRSRSTGELFF	TGTGCCAGCAGGCGAAGCAGGAGCACCGGGGAGCTGTTTTTT
.	.	TRBV7-8	TRBJ2-1	CASSLGRTTEQFF	TGTGCCAGCAGCTTAGGCAGGACCACTGAGCAGTTCTTC
.	once	TRBV6-5	TRBJ1-5	CASSDDLPQHF	TGTGCCAGCAGTGATGATTTGCCCCAGCATTTT
.	.	TRBV6-5	TRBJ2-7	CASSYSNKYEQYF	TGTGCCAGCAGTTACTCGAACAAGTACGAGCAGTACTTC
.	.	TRBV18	TRBJ2-5	CASSSLDTTSAQYF	TGTGCCAGCTCCTCTCTAGACACTACTTCGGCCCAGTACTTC
.	.	TRBV30	TRBJ1-1	CAWSFSGLQAFF	TGTGCCTGGAGTTTTAGCGGGTTACAAGCTTTCTTT
.	.	TRBV27	TRBJ2-1	CASSLSRASRHEQFF	TGTGCCAGCAGTTTATCGAGGGCTAGCCGTCATGAGCAGTTCTTC
.	.	TRBV9	TRBJ1-4	CASSVGGPSEKLFF	TGTGCCAGCAGCGTAGGGGGGCCATCAGAAAAACTGTTTTTT
TRBD1	.	TRBV2	TRBJ1-5	CASSGQGAGGQPQHF	TGTGCCAGCAGTGGTCAGGGGGCGGGAGGTCAGCCCCAGCATTTT
.	.	TRBV25-1	TRBJ2-3	CASRKAGTPDTQYF	TGTGCCAGCAGGAAGGCAGGGACCCCAGATACGCAGTATTTT
.	.	TRBV28	TRBJ1-5	CASTDRFNQPQHF	TGTGCCAGTACCGACAGATTTAATCAGCCCCAGCATTTT
.	once	TRBV27	TRBJ2-7	CASSRGWDGVYEQYF	TGTGCCAGCAGTCGAGGGTGGGACGGAGTCTACGAGCAGTACTTC
TRBD2	.	TRBV7-8	TRBJ2-5	CASSSGGQGTQYF	TGTGCCAGCAGCTCGGGGGGTCAGGGGACCCAGTACTTC
.	few	TRBV25-1	TRBJ1-4	CASSELGEGSTNEKLFF	TGTGCCAGCAGTGAATTGGGAGAGGGGTCAACTAATGAAAAACTGTTTTTT
.	.	TRBV10-2	TRBJ2-6	CASQDYSGANVLTF	TGCGCCAGTCAAGATTACTCTGGGGCCAACGTCCTGACTTTC
.	once	TRBV7-7	TRBJ2-1	CASSLFLQDEQFF	TGTGCCAGCAGCCTCTTCCTACAGGATGAGCAGTTCTTC
.	.	TRBV7-9	TRBJ1-2	CASSSLGVAPYGYTF	TGTGCCAGCAGCAGTTTGGGGGTTGCCCCCTATGGCTACACCTTC